The rows below give T cell receptor beta chains drawn from one sample of a study of Ad26.COV2.S vaccination and SARS-CoV-2 variants. TCRdb's table, derived via immunoSEQ multiplex PCR, lists solely in-frame clones and lacks some. The top ten clones hold more than 15% of a sample with under 95,000 clones, approximately 82% of them seen once. The sequenced sample was peripheral blood, obtained after recovery from COVID-19. These receptors came from a human donor who had recovered from COVID-19. Each CDR3 is given with its conserved first and last residue. Fields, in order: D gene, V gene, clone size, J gene, CDR3 protein, CDR3 DNA. D genes are given only for firm matches. For some rows the clone size is stated as once, few or many, or as a class when expanded; others skip it.

-	TRBV7-9	-	TRBJ1-2	CASSLGVRENYGYTF	TGTGCCAGCAGCTTAGGCGTCAGGGAGAACTATGGCTACACCTTC
-	TRBV29-1	-	TRBJ2-1	CSVLYPQRIYNEQFF	TGCAGCGTTCTTTATCCGCAGCGGATCTACAATGAGCAGTTCTTC
-	TRBV12-3/TRBV12-4	-	TRBJ1-1	CASRRQVNTEAFF	TGTGCCAGCAGGAGACAGGTGAACACTGAAGCTTTCTTT
TRBD1	TRBV7-3	-	TRBJ2-7	CASSSSGGNYEQYF	TGTGCCAGCAGCTCTTCAGGGGGCAACTACGAGCAGTACTTC
TRBD1	TRBV29-1	few	TRBJ2-1	CSAQTGVMGEQFF	TGCAGCGCTCAGACAGGGGTAATGGGTGAGCAGTTCTTC
-	TRBV4-3	-	TRBJ2-7	CASSQDEGVGSYEQYF	TGCGCCAGCAGCCAAGATGAAGGGGTGGGGTCCTACGAGCAGTACTTC
-	TRBV29-1	-	TRBJ1-1	CSAHSDVPEAFF	TGCAGTGCCCACAGTGATGTCCCTGAAGCTTTCTTT
-	TRBV28	-	TRBJ1-5	CASRSGTIPQHF	TGTGCCAGCAGGTCTGGCACTATCCCCCAGCATTTT
-	TRBV6-2/TRBV6-3	-	TRBJ2-7	CASSLARTYEQYF	TGTGCCAGCAGTCTAGCGCGTACCTACGAGCAGTACTTC
TRBD1	TRBV6-1	-	TRBJ2-7	CASSAPGQGFGSYEQYF	TGTGCCAGCAGTGCACCGGGACAGGGGTTCGGATCCTACGAGCAGTACTTC
-	TRBV28	-	TRBJ2-3	CASCQAITDTQYF	TGTGCCAGTTGCCAAGCCATCACAGATACGCAGTATTTT
-	TRBV19	-	TRBJ1-2	CASGGASNYGYTF	TGTGCCAGTGGCGGGGCAAGTAACTATGGCTACACCTTC
-	TRBV5-6	many	TRBJ2-7	CASRPLDRQDYEQYF	TGTGCCAGCAGGCCGCTGGACAGACAAGACTACGAGCAGTACTTC
-	TRBV5-1	-	TRBJ2-7	CASSVGTKYEQYF	TGCGCCAGCAGCGTTGGGACAAAATACGAGCAGTACTTC
TRBD2	TRBV3-1/TRBV3-2	-	TRBJ2-2	CASRLAGGPGGELFF	TGTGCCAGCAGACTAGCGGGAGGGCCTGGCGGGGAGCTGTTTTTT
TRBD2	TRBV14	-	TRBJ2-7	CASSLRQGQAGGHEQYF	TGTGCCAGCAGCCTCCGACAGGGTCAAGCGGGAGGACACGAGCAGTACTTC
-	TRBV4-1	-	TRBJ2-5	CASSQLNLAFQETQYF	TGCGCCAGCAGCCAGCTGAACCTAGCGTTCCAAGAGACCCAGTACTTC
-	TRBV7-2	-	TRBJ2-7	CASSLLGSGGHYEQYF	TGTGCCAGCAGCTTACTAGGGTCTGGAGGCCACTACGAGCAGTACTTC
-	TRBV7-8	-	TRBJ2-5	CASSLGSGVETQYF	TGTGCCAGCAGCTTAGGGTCAGGGGTAGAGACCCAGTACTTC
TRBD1	TRBV28	-	TRBJ2-7	CASSSSGTAVNYEQYF	TGTGCCAGCAGTTCCTCCGGGACAGCGGTTAACTACGAGCAGTACTTC
TRBD2	TRBV15	-	TRBJ2-1	CATSLSGEAPNEQFF	TGTGCCACCAGCCTAAGCGGGGAGGCCCCGAATGAGCAGTTCTTC
TRBD2	TRBV4-2	-	TRBJ2-5	CASSQGDAGGDKETQYF	TGTGCCAGCAGCCAAGGGGACGCGGGAGGCGATAAAGAGACCCAGTACTTC
-	TRBV6-2/TRBV6-3	-	TRBJ2-2	CASSYSMAPTGELFF	TGTGCCAGCAGTTACTCGATGGCCCCGACCGGGGAGCTGTTTTTT
-	TRBV6-5	-	TRBJ1-3	CASSYRGGFGNTIYF	TGTGCCAGCAGTTACCGTGGAGGATTCGGAAACACCATATATTTT